The 19 T cell receptor beta chains presented below share a single source sample, sequenced in a study of OX40 agonist ivuxolimab in advanced cancers. Clones were read by immunoSEQ multiplex PCR, and TCRdb kept only the in-frame ones, dropping some. The sample has fewer than 95,000 clones; about 87% are singletons. The specimen comprised CD4+ or CD8+ T cells sorted from blood, sampled in a trial of the OX40 agonist ivuxolimab. These TCRs come from an adult with an advanced solid tumor such as melanoma, head and neck, liver or kidney cancer.

The chain carries TRBV14 and TRBJ2-3; no reliable D call. Trimming removed 1 base from V and 0 bases from J, with 8 bases in between. This CDR3 spans 15 amino acids. From germline, CDR1 is SGHDN and CDR2 FVKESK. The CDR3 region has the DNA TGTGCCAGCAGCCAAGTTGGCAGTAGCACAGATACGCAGTATTTT. It encodes CASSQVGSSTDTQYF.

The gene calls are TRBV6-5 and TRBJ2-7, with no clear D. Germline V gives CDR1 MNHEY, CDR2 SVGAGI. The CDR3 sequence is 15 residues long. V lost 2 bases and J lost 1, with 12 bases in between. The CDR3 nucleotides are TGTGCCAGCAGTTACCTCGATGGTAGGTCCTACGAGCAGTACTTC. Its protein product is CASSYLDGRSYEQYF.

The chain couples TRBV7-9 to TRBJ2-2; D is possibly TRBD1 (6 bases). The ends were cut back, 4 bases at V and 11 bases at J, with 14 bases in the middle. Per the germline V gene, CDR1 is SEHNR and CDR2 is FQNEAQ (reference sequence). This CDR3 has 13 amino acids. The CDR3: CASSSSSGTELFF. In nucleotides, the CDR3 is TGTGCCAGCAGCTCATCGTCCGGGACAGAGCTGTTTTTT. Using reference TRBV7-9 and TRBJ2-2 for the parts outside the CDR3, the full variable domain is DTGVSQNPRHKITKRGQNVTFRCDPISEHNRLYWYRQTLGQGPEFLTYFQNEAQLEKSRLLSDRFSAERPKGSFSTLEIQRTEQGDSAMYLCASSSSSGTELFFGEGSRLTVL.

V is TRBV2 and J is TRBJ2-4, with D maybe TRBD2 (5 bases). The CDR3 covers 15 residues. Trimming stripped 1 base from V and 1 base from J, with 8 bases between. From germline, CDR1 is SNHLY and CDR2 FYNNEI. This CDR3 is CASSEGGWAKNIQYF. CDR3 DNA sequence: TGTGCCAGCAGTGAAGGAGGGTGGGCCAAAAACATTCAGTACTTC.

This clone has only a few counts. The gene calls are TRBV5-1 and TRBJ2-7, with no clear D. Trimming left V 4 bases short and J 6 bases short, with 14 bases between. This CDR3 comprises 13 residues. CDR1 and CDR2 from the germline V gene are SGHRS and YFSETQ. The CDR3 DNA reads TGCGCCAGCAGCCTTAACTACGGGCTCGAGCAGTACTTC. Residues: CASSLNYGLEQYF.

The V and J genes are TRBV7-9 and TRBJ2-7; 9 bases fit TRBD1. The CDR3 is 14 residues long. The junction had 8 bases not matched to a gene; V was cut back by 5 bases and J by 6 bases. Germline V gene sequence: CDR1 SEHNR, CDR2 FQNEAQ (reference sequence). The CDR3 sequence: CASSTGTGSSEQYF. The CDR3 coding sequence is TGTGCCAGCAGCACCGGGACAGGGTCGAGCGAGCAGTACTTC.

The V call is TRBV4-1, the J call TRBJ1-1; 7 positions agree with TRBD1. CDR1 and CDR2 (germline): MGHRA, YSYEKL. V lost 5 bases and J lost 1; bases outside the gene matches: 1. The CDR3 is 13 amino acids. CDR3 in amino acids: CASSGQANTEAFF. CDR3 sequence (DNA): TGCGCCAGCAGCGGACAGGCGAACACTGAAGCTTTCTTT.

This clone occurred a few times. The chain links TRBV28 to TRBJ2-5, with D unclear. V shed 5 bases and J shed 11 bases, with 18 bases lying between them. Germline V gene sequence: CDR1 MDHEN, CDR2 SYDVKM. The CDR3 is made up of 13 amino acids. The CDR3 DNA sequence: TGTGCCAGCAGTCCATACCCCCGGCCAGTGCAGTACTTC. This translates into CASSPYPRPVQYF.

V gene TRBV29-1 combines with J gene TRBJ1-1; D ambiguous. The CDR3 has 12 residues. V was shortened by 6 bases and J by 5 bases, with 13 bases between the two germline ends. Germline V gene sequence: CDR1 SQVTM, CDR2 ANQGSEA. CDR3 region: CSVPKAETEAFF. The CDR3 bases are TGCAGCGTCCCGAAGGCGGAAACTGAAGCTTTCTTT.

The table lists this clone with a count of one. The genes are TRBV21-1 and TRBJ2-2; the tabulated D call, TRBD2, remains unverified against the DNA. TRBV21-1 is a listed pseudogene. The CDR3 contains 18 residues. The CDR3 DNA is TGTGCCAGCAGCAAATTAGTTAGCGGGTGTCCCGGCGCCGGGGAGCTGTTTTTT. It is translated as CASSKLVSGCPGAGELFF.

The CDR3 DNA is TGTGCCAGCAGGGAGACAGGAACCTACGAGCAGTACTTC. Amino acids: CASRETGTYEQYF. This chain links TRBV7-9 with TRBJ2-7, with D possibly TRBD1 on 6 matching bases. The CDR3 runs to 13 residues. Germline V gene lookup returns CDR1 SEHNR and CDR2 FQNEAQ (reference sequence). V was cut by 6 bases and J by 2 bases, with 11 bases left in between.

The chain has TRBV9 and TRBJ1-1, with D unresolved. In germline, CDR1 is SGDLS, CDR2 YYNGEE. CDR3 length: 14 amino acids. Trimming took off 6 bases at V and 0 bases at J, with 12 bases between the two ends. In DNA, the CDR3 is TGTGCCAGCACCCCGGTGGGGATGAACACTGAAGCTTTCTTT. This translates into CASTPVGMNTEAFF.

J is TRBJ1-1 and V is TRBV18; unclear D gene. The V end lost 8 bases, the J end lost 7 bases, and 11 bases lay between the germline ends. Germline values: CDR1 KGHSH, CDR2 LQKENI. The length of the CDR3 is 11 residues. This chain's CDR3 is CASPAFGEAFF. The CDR3 nucleotides read TGTGCCAGCCCAGCCTTTGGTGAAGCTTTCTTT.

The chain uses TRBV4-2 and TRBJ2-1, with 7 bases that match TRBD1. J lost 9 bases, V lost 4 bases, and 12 bases had no gene match. The CDR3 is 15 residues long. Germline V gives CDR1 LGHNA, CDR2 YNFKEQ. Here the CDR3 reads CASSPATGAPSEQFF. CDR3 DNA sequence: TGTGCCAGCAGCCCTGCTACAGGGGCTCCCAGTGAGCAGTTCTTC.

This chain links TRBV21-1 with TRBJ2-1; the table's D call, TRBD2, was not checked against the DNA. TRBV21-1 is recorded as a pseudogene. The CDR3 extends over 14 amino acids. CDR3 sequence (DNA): TGTGCCAGCACTACGAGCGGGAGCTGTGATGAGCAGTTCTTC. Amino acid sequence: CASTTSGSCDEQFF.

The genes are TRBV27 and TRBJ1-1; D is uncertain. The CDR3 is made up of 14 amino acids. CDR1 is MNHEY and CDR2 is SMNVEV in the germline V gene (reference sequence). Trimming took off 1 base at V and 9 bases at J, with 15 bases between the two ends. In nucleotides, the CDR3 is TGTGCCAGCAGTTTATGGGTGGACCCGGGTAAAGCTTTCTTT. Protein sequence: CASSLWVDPGKAFF.

The V call is TRBV7-3, the J call TRBJ2-7; TRBD1 aligns across 8 bases. The V and J ends lost 1 base and 4 bases, in that order; junction bases with no gene match: 3. The CDR3 spans 14 residues. Germline CDR1 SGHTA, CDR2 FQGTGA. CDR3 sequence (DNA): TGTGCCAGCAGCTTAAAGGACAGGGTTTACGAGCAGTACTTC. Amino acids: CASSLKDRVYEQYF. Combining the CDR3 with reference TRBV7-3 and TRBJ2-7 gives the whole variable domain GAGVSQTPSNKVTEKGKYVELRCDPISGHTALYWYRQSLGQGPEFLIYFQGTGAADDSGLPNDRFFAVRPEGSVSTLKIQRTERGDSAVYLCASSLKDRVYEQYFGPGTRLTVT.

V gene TRBV5-4 combines with J gene TRBJ2-3; TRBD2 matches at 11 bases. The V and J ends lost 1 base and 1 base, in that order; junction bases with no gene match: 8. CDR1 and CDR2 from the germline V gene are SGHNT and YYREEE (reference sequence). The CDR3 runs 18 residues. DNA of the CDR3: TGTGCCAGCAGCTTGTCTAGCGGGAGGCTGGGTCGCACAGATACGCAGTATTTT. As protein: CASSLSSGRLGRTDTQYF.

This chain joins TRBV5-1 and TRBJ1-1; D gene ambiguous. The CDR3 has 13 residues. Trimming removed 3 bases at V and 7 bases at J, with 13 bases between. Germline CDR1 and CDR2: SGHRS and YFSETQ. CDR3 coding DNA: TGCGCCAGCAGCTCGACACCTGCGGATGAAGCTTTCTTT. Amino acids: CASSSTPADEAFF.